This T cell receptor beta chain is from a study of cytotoxic CD8 clonotypes in ibrutinib-treated CLL. Turning to the study itself: Some 25 partial and 2 complete responses; at median about 70 months, approximately 14 remitted, some twelve progressed. Per sample, productive templates averaged 255,043 and productive rearrangements averaged about 100,000.

The TCR beta libraries used approximately 2 micrograms of genomic DNA that came from cryopreserved PBMCs. Depth targeted 1 in 200,000 to 1 in 1 million T cells, averaging approximately 9.3x coverage per clonotype. The protocol was immunoSEQ multiplex PCR, while the TCRdb copy is restricted to in-frame clones and leaves out a portion. The sample includes 80,000 to 95,000 clones, roughly 77% of them seen just once. Germline V CDR1 and CDR2: SEHNR, FQNEAQ (reference sequence). CDR3 size: 17 residues. V was cut by 5 bases and J by 5 bases, with 24 bases left in between. The gene calls are TRBV7-9 and TRBJ2-5; the D gene is possibly TRBD1 (8 bases). Material: PBMCs, obtained after 12 months of ibrutinib treatment. The receptor was isolated from a human donor with chronic lymphocytic leukemia. As DNA, the CDR3 is TGTGCCAGCAGCCCGCGGGGAGGGCAGGGGGCCTTGGAGACCCAGTACTTC. Encoded protein: CASSPRGGQGALETQYF.